The 19 T cell receptor beta chains reported below all come from one sample, sequenced in a study of shared clonotypes between healthy human individuals. Sequencing was performed with immunoSEQ multiplex PCR; in TCRdb, only in-frame clones are kept and a portion is missing. The sample shows 2 million to 3 million clones, 80% to 95% of them seen only once. The specimen sequenced was naive CD4+ T cells from PBMCs. Subset specified: CD45RA+ positively selected. The receptors originated from a man aged 18 to 29 in good health. Some clones in this sample may be carry-over from other donors' samples.

The chain links TRBV5-1 to TRBJ1-6; D remains ambiguous. The germline V gene has CDR1 SGHRS and CDR2 YFSETQ. V lost 2 bases to trimming and J lost 5 bases, with 11 bases between them. The CDR3 totals 15 residues. CDR3 protein: CASSFSGSDNSPLHF. The DNA for the CDR3 is TGCGCCAGCAGCTTTTCCGGGTCTGATAATTCACCCCTCCACTTT.

Note on this clone: A junction boundary mismatches the germline segment, possibly from a read error. This chain connects TRBV5-1 to TRBJ1-2, with D perhaps matching TRBD1 (5 bases). Per the germline V gene, CDR1 is SGHRS and CDR2 is YFSETQ. CDR3 length equals 12 residues. The chain's CDR3 is CTSRVGDYGYTF. CDR3 bases: TGCACCAGCAGGGTGGGGGACTATGGCTACACCTTC.

Notes on this clone: Other DNA sequences in this sample translate to the same CDR3. V and J are TRBV5-1 and TRBJ2-1, with D possibly TRBD1 on 5 matching bases. CDR1 is SGHRS and CDR2 is YFSETQ in the germline V gene. The CDR3 covers 15 residues. V lost 3 bases and J lost 7, with 17 bases in between. This chain's CDR3 is CASSWQGVKGNEQFF. The DNA of the CDR3 is TGCGCCAGCAGCTGGCAGGGTGTGAAGGGGAATGAGCAGTTCTTC.

V usage is TRBV2 and J usage is TRBJ2-7; 7 bases are a match to TRBD1. This CDR3 spans 14 amino acids. Losses at the gene ends were 5 bases for V and 3 bases for J; bases not matched to a gene: 7. Germline V gene data show CDR1 as SNHLY and CDR2 as FYNNEI. The DNA of the CDR3 is TGTGCCAGCAGTAGAACAGGGGTCCTCTACGAGCAGTACTTC. This encodes CASSRTGVLYEQYF.

V and J are TRBV6-1 and TRBJ1-4; D is undetermined. Germline V gene sequence: CDR1 MNHNS, CDR2 SASEGT. Trimming pared 1 base from V and 14 bases from J, leaving 14 bases between. The CDR3 covers 13 residues. The CDR3 region has the DNA TGTGCCAGCAGTGAAGTATGGTCCAAGGGTCTGTTTTTT. It encodes CASSEVWSKGLFF.

V and J are TRBV2 and TRBJ2-5; D is perhaps TRBD1 or TRBD2 (5 bases each). This CDR3 is built from 13 residues. Trimming removed 8 bases from V and 2 bases from J, with 12 bases in between. CDR1 and CDR2 (germline): SNHLY, FYNNEI. CDR3 DNA sequence: TGTGCCAGCCAAGCAGGGAGACAAGAGACCCAGTACTTC. Its translation is CASQAGRQETQYF. The full variable domain, in which reference TRBV2 and TRBJ2-5 provide the parts outside the CDR3, is EPEVTQTPSHQVTQMGQEVILRCVPISNHLYFYWYRQILGQKVEFLVSFYNNEISEKSEIFDDQFSVERPDGSNFTLKIRSTKLEDSAMYFCASQAGRQETQYFGPGTRLLVL.

The genes are TRBV2 and TRBJ2-7, with D unclear. The CDR3 sequence is 14 residues long. The germline gives CDR1 SNHLY, CDR2 FYNNEI. The V end was cut by 8 bases, the J end by 0 bases, with 14 bases between. This chain's CDR3 is CASAETGISYEQYF. Here the CDR3 DNA reads TGTGCCAGCGCAGAAACCGGCATCTCCTACGAGCAGTACTTC.

V and J are TRBV2 and TRBJ1-2; no definite D call. Germline V gene data show CDR1 as SNHLY and CDR2 as FYNNEI. V dropped 4 bases and J dropped 8 bases, with 14 bases sitting between them. The CDR3 runs to 13 residues. The CDR3 sequence: CASSGSTTGGYTF. The CDR3 DNA reads TGTGCCAGCAGTGGATCAACGACCGGGGGCTACACCTTC.

The chain combines TRBV5-1 with TRBJ2-3; 11 positions agree with TRBD1. The CDR3 contains 16 residues. Germline CDR1 reads SGHRS; CDR2 reads YFSETQ. V was clipped by 2 bases and J by 5 bases; unmatched bases: 7. The CDR3: CASSFGTGGFGDTQYF. The DNA for the CDR3 is TGCGCCAGCAGCTTCGGGACAGGGGGTTTTGGAGATACGCAGTATTTT.

For the CDR3, the DNA is TGTGCCAGCAGCTTGGCCGGGACAGGTTCCCAGCCCCAGCATTTT. This encodes CASSLAGTGSQPQHF. The chain recombines TRBV5-4 with TRBJ1-5, with 8 bases lining up with TRBD1. CDR1 and CDR2 (germline): SGHNT, YYREEE (reference sequence). V gave up 0 bases and J gave up 7 bases; unmatched junction bases: 6. The CDR3 runs 15 residues. The full variable domain, completed using reference TRBV5-4 and TRBJ1-5, is ETGVTQSPTHLIKTRGQQVTLRCSSQSGHNTVSWYQQALGQGPQFIFQYYREEENGRGNFPPRFSGLQFPNYSSELNVNALELDDSALYLCASSLAGTGSQPQHFGDGTRLSIL.

J is TRBJ1-3 and V is TRBV7-2, with TRBD1 as a possible D gene (6 bases). V lost 5 bases and J 3 bases, leaving 14 bases between the germline ends. Per germline, CDR1 SGHTA and CDR2 FQGNSA. The CDR3 spans 15 residues. The CDR3 is CASSQSGGFGNTIYF. The CDR3 DNA is TGTGCCAGCAGCCAAAGCGGGGGCTTTGGAAACACCATATATTTT.

The chain is built from TRBV4-2 and TRBJ1-2; the D gene is possibly TRBD1 (6 bases). Germline V gene data show CDR1 as LGHNA and CDR2 as YNFKEQ. The CDR3 spans 13 residues. Trimming removed 1 base at V and 4 bases at J, with 7 bases between. CDR3 in amino acids: CASSQGGRYGYTF. CDR3 bases: TGTGCCAGCAGCCAAGGGGGGCGCTATGGCTACACCTTC.

This chain connects TRBV4-3 to TRBJ1-2, with 8 bases matching TRBD1. V lost 0 bases to trimming and J lost 9 bases; unmatched junction nucleotides: 9. CDR3 length: 15 amino acids. Germline V CDR1 and CDR2: LGHNA, YSLEER. The CDR3 DNA is TGCGCCAGCAGCCAAGAAGCCAGGGGGCGATATAGCTACACCTTC. Amino acid sequence: CASSQEARGRYSYTF.

To note about this clone: Additional DNA sequences in this sample encode the identical CDR3. V is TRBV7-9 and J is TRBJ2-5, with a tentative D call TRBD1 (6 bases). V gave up 2 bases and J gave up 3 bases, with 10 bases separating them. Germline CDR1 is SEHNR and CDR2 is FQNEAQ (reference sequence). The CDR3 spans 14 residues. The CDR3 DNA is TGTGCCAGCAGCTTAAGGGCAGGGGAAGAGACCCAGTACTTC. Translated: CASSLRAGEETQYF.

V gene TRBV14 combines with J gene TRBJ1-2; D gene ambiguous. Germline V gene data show CDR1 as SGHDN and CDR2 as FVKESK. V was cut by 2 bases and J by 3 bases, with 22 bases left in between. CDR3 length: 18 amino acids. CDR3 region: CASSQQRPEKFTDYGYTF. The DNA for the CDR3 is TGTGCCAGCAGCCAACAGAGGCCAGAGAAATTTACCGACTATGGCTACACCTTC.

The chain combines TRBV29-1 with TRBJ1-1; 7 positions agree with TRBD1. V gave up 7 bases and J gave up 9 bases; unmatched junction bases: 8. The V gene's germline CDR1 is SQVTM and CDR2 ANQGSEA. CDR3 length equals 11 residues. This CDR3 is CSAKTGQKAFF. The CDR3, as DNA: TGCAGCGCTAAAACGGGACAGAAAGCTTTCTTT.

The chain recombines TRBV2 with TRBJ1-5, with no clear D. The CDR3 is 15 amino acids. Germline CDR1 and CDR2: SNHLY and FYNNEI. The germline V and J ends were trimmed by 1 base and 11 bases, with 18 bases remaining between them. The CDR3 coding sequence is TGTGCCAGCAGTGAAGGGGGAGGGCCCGGTCGCGCCCAGCATTTT. Translation gives CASSEGGGPGRAQHF.

This chain uses TRBV2 with TRBJ1-5; D gene uncertain. V lost 3 bases and J 5 bases, leaving 8 bases between the germline ends. Germline lookup yields CDR1 SNHLY and CDR2 FYNNEI. The CDR3 extends over 13 amino acids. The CDR3 DNA follows: TGTGCCAGCAGTGAGCAGGCCCATCAGCCCCAGCATTTT. This codes for CASSEQAHQPQHF.

The chain combines TRBV5-1 with TRBJ2-2; TRBD1 matches 7 bases. This CDR3 contains 16 residues. Germline assignment: CDR1 SGHRS and CDR2 YFSETQ. V trimming: 1 base; J trimming: 3 bases; junction bases outside the gene matches: 6. The DNA for the CDR3 is TGCGCCAGCAGCTTGTACGAGACAGGGCACACCGGGGAGCTGTTTTTT. It codes for CASSLYETGHTGELFF.